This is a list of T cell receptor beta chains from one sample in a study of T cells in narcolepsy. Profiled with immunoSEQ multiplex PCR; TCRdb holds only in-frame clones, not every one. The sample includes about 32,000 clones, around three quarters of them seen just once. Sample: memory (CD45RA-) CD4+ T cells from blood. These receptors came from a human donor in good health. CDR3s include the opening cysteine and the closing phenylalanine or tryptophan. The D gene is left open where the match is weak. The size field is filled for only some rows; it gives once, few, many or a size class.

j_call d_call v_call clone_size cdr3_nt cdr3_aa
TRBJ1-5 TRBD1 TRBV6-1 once TGTGCCAGCAGTGGGAGGACAGGGGGCTTTGGGCAGCCCCAGCATTTT CASSGRTGGFGQPQHF
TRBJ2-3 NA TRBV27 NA TGTGCCAGCAGTACTAGGGCAGATACGCAGTATTTT CASSTRADTQYF
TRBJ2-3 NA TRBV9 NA TGTGCCAGCAGCGTAGGAGGGGCGGCGGGATTGGTCACACTCACAGATACGCAGTATTTT CASSVGGAAGLVTLTDTQYF
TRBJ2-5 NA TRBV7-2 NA TGTGCCAGCAGCTTACCGTTACGGGATCAGCAGTACTTC CASSLPLRDQQYF
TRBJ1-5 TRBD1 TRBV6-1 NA TGTGCCAGCAGTGGGACAGGGTCCGGCAATCAGCCCCAGCATTTT CASSGTGSGNQPQHF
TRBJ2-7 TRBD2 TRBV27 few TGTGCCAGCACACGCGGGACTAGCGGCCCCAAAAGCCCTGCCGAGCAGTACTTC CASTRGTSGPKSPAEQYF
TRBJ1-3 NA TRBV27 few TGTGCCAGCAGAAAACGCTCTGGAAACACCATATATTTT CASRKRSGNTIYF
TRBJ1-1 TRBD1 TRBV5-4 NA TGTGCCAGCAGCCCGAGCTTGGGACAGCATAATCCTGAAGCTTTCTTT CASSPSLGQHNPEAFF
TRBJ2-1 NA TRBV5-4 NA TGTGCCAGCAGCTCCCTAAGCGAAGCCTACAATGAGCAGTTCTTC CASSSLSEAYNEQFF
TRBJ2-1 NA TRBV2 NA TGTGCCACCGCGGCTAGGTACTACAATGAGCAGTTCTTC CATAARYYNEQFF
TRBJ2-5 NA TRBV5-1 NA TGCGCCAGCACTAGGAACGGGGCTGAGGGGGAGACCCAGTACTTC CASTRNGAEGETQYF
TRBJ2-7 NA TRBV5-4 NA TGTGCCAGCAGCCAGGGATCGGGCTACGAGCAGTACTTC CASSQGSGYEQYF
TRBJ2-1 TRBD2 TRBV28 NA TGTGCCAGCAGTTTAGCCGTGGGCGGGAGAAGTTACAATGAGCAGTTCTTC CASSLAVGGRSYNEQFF
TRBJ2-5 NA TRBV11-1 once TGTGCCAGCAGCCTCTCACGTTTTGAGACCCAGTACTTC CASSLSRFETQYF
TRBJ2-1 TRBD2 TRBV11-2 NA TGTGCCAGCAGCTTAGCGGGAGGGAGAGCTGAGCAGTTCTTC CASSLAGGRAEQFF
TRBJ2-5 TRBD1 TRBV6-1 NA TGTGCCAGCAGTGATGGGACAGGCGTCGGAGAGACCCAGTACTTC CASSDGTGVGETQYF
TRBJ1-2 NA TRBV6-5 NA TGTGCCAGTAAACAGGCAGGGCCGGGCGGCTACACCTTC CASKQAGPGGYTF
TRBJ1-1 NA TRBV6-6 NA TGTGCCAGCAGTCGGCCCCCCGAGGGGGGGAACACTGAAGCTTTCTTT CASSRPPEGGNTEAFF
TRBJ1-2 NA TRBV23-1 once TGCGCCAGCAGTCAAGGAGGACGGGGCCGTAGAAACTATGGCTACACCTTC CASSQGGRGRRNYGYTF
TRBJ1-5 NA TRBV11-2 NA TGTGCCACTACCGAGGAGGGGTTATCGGGTCAGCCCCAGCATTTT CATTEEGLSGQPQHF
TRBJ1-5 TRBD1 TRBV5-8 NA TGTGCCAGCAGCCCGGGACAGGGTAATCAGCCCCAGCATTTT CASSPGQGNQPQHF
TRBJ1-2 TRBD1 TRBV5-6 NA TGTGCCAGCAGACCTAGGGACAGGAACTATGGCTACACCTTC CASRPRDRNYGYTF
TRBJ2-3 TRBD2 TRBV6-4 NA TGTGCCAGCAGTGTGGGTAGCGGGACCGCAGATACGCAGTATTTT CASSVGSGTADTQYF
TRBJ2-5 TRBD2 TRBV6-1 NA TGTGCCAGCGGATTAAAGCGGGGGGTAGAGACCCAGTACTTC CASGLKRGVETQYF
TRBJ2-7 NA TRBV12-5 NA TGTGCTAGTGGACCTGCCGTGAACGAGCAGTACTTC CASGPAVNEQYF
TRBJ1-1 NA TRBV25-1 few TGTGCCAGCAGTGGATTTACCGGGACGGGTGAAGCTTTCTTT CASSGFTGTGEAFF
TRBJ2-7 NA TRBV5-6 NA TGTGCCAGCAGCTTTGCCCACGAGCAGTACTTC CASSFAHEQYF
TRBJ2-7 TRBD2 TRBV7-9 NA TGTGCCAGCAGCGGAAAGGGGCTAGCGGATAGCTCCTACGAGCAGTACTTC CASSGKGLADSSYEQYF
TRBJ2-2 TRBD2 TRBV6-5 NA TGTGCCAGCAGTGCCGGGACTAGTGCCGGGGAGCTGTTTTTT CASSAGTSAGELFF
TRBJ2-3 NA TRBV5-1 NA TGCGCCAGCAGCTTGGACCTTATACGCACAGATACGCAGTATTTT CASSLDLIRTDTQYF
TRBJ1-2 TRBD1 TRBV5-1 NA TGCGCCAGCAGCTCCAGACAGGGGTATGGCTACACCTTC CASSSRQGYGYTF
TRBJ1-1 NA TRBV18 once TGTGCCAGCTCACCCGTAAGTGGAGCAGGGTTCGGTGAAGCTTTCTTT CASSPVSGAGFGEAFF
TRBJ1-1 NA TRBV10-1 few TGCGCCAGCAGTGGACTAGGGAGGACTGAAGCTTTCTTT CASSGLGRTEAFF
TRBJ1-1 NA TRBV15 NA TGTGCCACCAGCAGAGACGACAGTCTATACACTGAAGCTTTCTTT CATSRDDSLYTEAFF
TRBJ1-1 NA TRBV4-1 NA TGCGCCAGCAGCCAAGATCAGCGGCAGGGTGGGAGAAAAACTGAAGCTTTCTTT CASSQDQRQGGRKTEAFF
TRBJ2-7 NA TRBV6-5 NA TGTGCCAGCAGTTATAACAGTCTTCCCAACGAGCAGTACTTC CASSYNSLPNEQYF